One and the same sample provided the 21 T cell receptor beta chains below, sequenced in a study of vaccination and CD4 T cells after COVID-19. These receptors have no identified antigens. Treatment defined: roughly nine-day PBMC culture with coronavirus spike peptide pools or control peptides (ViraFEST assay). Sequencing of cultured CD4+ T cell DNA used the Oncomine TCR Beta short-read assay. TCRdb re-analysed the PCR reads in MiXCR, keeping a single row per CDR3 protein. Seen here are roughly 8,400 distinct CDR3 sequences, 55% to 65% observed once, and the top ten hold 9.5% to 15%. This sample comprised cultured CD4+ T cells from blood, obtained after SARS-CoV-2 vaccination. Every receptor here comes from a human donor with COVID-19.

The chain carries TRBV6-1 and TRBJ1-5; TRBD1 might be the D (5 bases). Germline values: CDR1 MNHNS, CDR2 SASEGT. There are 14 residues in the CDR3. Trimming took 9 bases from V and 1 from J, leaving 13 bases between them. This CDR3 is CASLPGLSNQPQHF. Here the CDR3 DNA reads TGTGCCAGTCTTCCGGGACTAAGCAATCAGCCCCAGCATTTT.

V and J are TRBV6-2 or TRBV6-3 and TRBJ2-1, with D possibly TRBD2 on 5 matching bases. The CDR3 contains 15 residues. Germline assignment: CDR1 MNHEY and CDR2 SVGEGT. Trimming cost V 7 bases and J 2 bases, with 15 bases left between them. Here the CDR3 reads CASNADYLTYNEQFF. In nucleotides, the CDR3 is TGTGCCAGCAACGCCGACTACCTCACCTACAATGAGCAGTTCTTC.

This chain uses TRBV20-1 with TRBJ1-2; TRBD1 aligns across 7 bases. The CDR3 totals 14 residues. Trimming at V came to 5 bases and at J to 4 bases, leaving 10 bases not matched to a gene. From germline, CDR1 is DFQATT and CDR2 SNEGSKA (reference sequence). The CDR3 is CSAVSGQTIYGYTF. CDR3 DNA sequence: TGCAGTGCTGTCTCGGGACAGACGATCTATGGCTACACCTTC.

The chain uses TRBV6-1 and TRBJ2-3; 16 bases are a match to TRBD2. Germline V gene data show CDR1 as MNHNS and CDR2 as SASEGT. The CDR3 has 16 residues. V lost 6 bases, J lost 7 bases, and 7 bases stayed unmatched. The CDR3 nucleotides read TGTGCCAGCAGCTCGCCGGGACTAGCGGGGGGGTATACGCAGTATTTT. This translates into CASSSPGLAGGYTQYF.

This clonotype was seen a handful of times. J is TRBJ1-2 and V is TRBV6-5; 12 bases map to TRBD1. The CDR3 is 18 residues long. Germline V CDR1 and CDR2: MNHEY, SVGAGI. V was clipped by 8 bases and J by 4 bases; unmatched bases: 17. The CDR3 bases are TGTGCCAGCGGTTCCGCGCGGGGACAGGGGGCGAAGGGCTATGGCTACACCTTC. Amino acid sequence: CASGSARGQGAKGYGYTF.

This clonotype has a handful of counts. The chain joins TRBV6-1 to TRBJ1-2; no clear D gene. CDR3 length: 16 residues. The V and J ends lost 6 bases and 2 bases respectively, with 19 bases between them. Germline V gene data show CDR1 as MNHNS and CDR2 as SASEGT. CDR3 in amino acids: CASSFSPDHLNYGYTF. CDR3 coding DNA: TGTGCCAGCAGCTTTTCCCCAGACCATCTAAACTATGGCTACACCTTC.

This clonotype turned up a few times. V and J are TRBV7-2 and TRBJ2-7; D unresolved. From germline, CDR1 is SGHTA and CDR2 FQGNSA. CDR3 length: 12 amino acids. The V and J ends lost 3 bases and 5 bases respectively, with 8 bases between them. The chain's CDR3 is CASSFPSNEQYF. CDR3 nucleotide sequence: TGTGCCAGCAGCTTCCCCAGCAACGAGCAGTACTTC.

J is TRBJ1-6 and V is TRBV20-1, with 7 nucleotides matching TRBD1. Per germline, CDR1 DFQATT and CDR2 SNEGSKA (reference sequence). The V and J ends lost 0 bases and 5 bases, in that order; junction bases with no gene match: 4. This CDR3 contains 15 residues. CDR3 loop: CSARDGGQNNSPLHF. The CDR3 DNA reads as TGCAGTGCTAGAGATGGGGGACAGAATAATTCACCCCTCCACTTT.

The chain uses TRBV28 and TRBJ1-2, with 12 bases fitting TRBD1. J lost 7 bases, V lost 5 bases, and 8 bases had no gene match. Germline loops: CDR1 MDHEN, CDR2 SYDVKM. The CDR3 is made up of 15 amino acids. The CDR3 nucleotides are TGTGCCAGCAGTCCCCCGGGACAGGGGGCCGGTGGCTACACCTTC. Protein sequence: CASSPPGQGAGGYTF.

This clonotype was recorded once. The chain joins TRBV20-1 to TRBJ2-5; 13 bases map to TRBD2. CDR1 and CDR2 (germline): DFQATT, SNEGSKA (reference sequence). V lost 1 base, J lost 9 bases, and 14 bases stayed unmatched. The CDR3 totals 17 residues. The CDR3 loop reads CSARGGTSGVGYGAQYF. The DNA for the CDR3 is TGCAGTGCTAGAGGCGGGACTAGCGGGGTTGGGTACGGGGCCCAGTACTTC.

This chain uses TRBV6-1 with TRBJ1-5; tentatively, D is TRBD1 (5 bases). The CDR3 totals 15 residues. Germline V gene sequence: CDR1 MNHNS, CDR2 SASEGT. Between the trimmed V and J ends, which lost 3 bases and 2 bases, there was a span of 11 bases. The CDR3 region has the DNA TGTGCCAGCAGTGATGGCAGGGAACGCAATCAGCCCCAGCATTTT. Protein product: CASSDGRERNQPQHF.

J is TRBJ1-6 and V is TRBV7-9, with TRBD1 identical over 8 bases. The length of the CDR3 is 17 residues. V lost 4 bases to trimming and J lost 4 bases; unmatched junction nucleotides: 9. Germline V gene data show CDR1 as SEHNR and CDR2 as FQNEAQ (reference sequence). In DNA, the CDR3 is TGTGCCAGCAGCTCCCTAGGACAGGGTGGATATAATTCACCCCTCCACTTT. Translated, it gives CASSSLGQGGYNSPLHF.

This clonotype was recorded a few times. The chain joins TRBV20-1 to TRBJ1-4; D is possibly TRBD1 (6 bases). CDR1 DFQATT and CDR2 SNEGSKA come from the germline V gene (reference sequence). The CDR3 loop spans 12 amino acids. Trimming took off 4 bases at V and 9 bases at J, with 12 bases between the two ends. The CDR3 coding sequence is TGCAGTGCTACGCAGGGGAACAAAAAACTGTTTTTT. It translates to CSATQGNKKLFF.

This clonotype appeared a single time. This chain uses TRBV6-5 with TRBJ2-3; 11 bases align to TRBD2. The CDR3 consists of 15 residues. V lost 4 bases and J lost 3; bases outside the gene matches: 3. Germline V lookup: CDR1 MNHEY, CDR2 SVGAGI. This CDR3 reads CASSSLAGGTDTQYF. For the CDR3, the DNA is TGTGCCAGCAGTTCTCTAGCGGGGGGAACAGATACGCAGTATTTT.

The chain is built from TRBV7-8 and TRBJ2-1; 10 bases are a match to TRBD2. The CDR3 totals 15 residues. Trimming took 5 bases from V and 12 from J; bases not matched to a gene: 13. Germline CDR1 SGHVS, CDR2 FQNEAQ. CDR3 nucleotides: TGTGCCAGCAGCAACACATCTAATCTAGCGGGGGTGCAGTTCTTC. Its protein product is CASSNTSNLAGVQFF.

This chain connects TRBV6-1 to TRBJ1-1; D may be TRBD1 (5 bases). Trimming left V 6 bases short and J 11 bases short, with 19 bases between. Germline V CDR1 and CDR2: MNHNS, SASEGT. This CDR3 is 13 amino acids long. CDR3 in amino acids: CASSLTGRLRAFF. The CDR3 nucleotides are TGTGCCAGCAGCCTCACGGGGCGTCTTAGGGCTTTCTTT.

This clonotype was picked up a small number of times. An end of the junction differs from the germline gene, which may be a read error. V gene TRBV7-9 combines with J gene TRBJ1-6, with TRBD1 as a possible D gene (6 bases). This CDR3 spans 13 amino acids. The V gene's germline CDR1 is SEHNR and CDR2 FQNEAQ (reference sequence). In nucleotides, the CDR3 is TGTGCCAGCAACTTATCAGGGGTCTCACCCCTCCACTTT. This codes for CASNLSGVSPLHF.

The J gene is TRBJ1-2, the V gene TRBV28; D unresolved. The CDR3 runs 12 residues. Germline loops: CDR1 MDHEN, CDR2 SYDVKM. Deletions cut 3 bases from V and 4 bases from J, with 6 bases between. CDR3 in DNA: TGTGCCAGCAGTTTTACAGTCTATGGCTACACCTTC. It codes for CASSFTVYGYTF.

This clonotype was seen more than once but under ten times. V gene TRBV7-2 combines with J gene TRBJ1-2; D not resolved. Deletions cut 4 bases from V and 4 bases from J, with 10 bases between. The germline V gene encodes CDR1 SGHTA and CDR2 FQGNSA. The CDR3 consists of 13 residues. The CDR3 DNA reads as TGTGCCAGCAGCTCCCCAGGAGCCTATGGCTACACCTTC. Its protein is CASSSPGAYGYTF.

In this sample, this clonotype turned up a few times. The chain uses TRBV7-2 and TRBJ1-6, with 7 bases aligning to TRBD1. The CDR3 is 13 amino acids. In germline, CDR1 is SGHTA, CDR2 FQGNSA. Unmatched junction bases numbered 6, after V lost 4 bases and J lost 12 bases. The DNA for the CDR3 is TGTGCCAGCAGCTGGGGACAGACAGTACCCCTCCACTTT. As protein: CASSWGQTVPLHF.

CDR3: CAWSGGYGYTF. DNA for the CDR3: TGTGCCTGGAGTGGGGGTTATGGCTACACCTTC. The gene calls are TRBV30 and TRBJ1-2; D is unclear. Per germline, CDR1 GTSNPN and CDR2 SVGIG (reference sequence). The CDR3 has 11 residues. V shed 1 base and J shed 5 bases, with 5 bases lying between them.